This T cell receptor (beta chain) appears in the sequencing data of a study of T-cell memory formation after mild COVID-19. The overall study: Clusters of TCRs were largely donor specific.

V was clipped by 1 base and J by 2 bases, with 12 bases between them. This CDR3 has 16 residues. Germline V gives CDR1 LGHNA, CDR2 YSLEER. From 5'RACE with constant-segment primers came TCR alpha and TCR beta cDNA libraries that carried sample barcodes and UMIs. MiXCR, run by TCRdb on the 5' RACE reads, gives a single entry per CDR3 protein. This repertoire shows a few hundred thousand distinct CDR3 sequences, roughly 20% found once; its top ten account for 8.4%. The chain links TRBV4-3 to TRBJ2-1; D unresolved. This receptor was identified in an adult woman who had mild COVID-19 (a few samples of this study predate the infection). Cell type and time point are not known. The sample comprised PBMCs or a T cell subset sorted from them (not recorded which). Written as DNA, the CDR3 is TGCGCCAGCAGCCAAGGGGGTAGGGTTCCCTACAATGAGCAGTTCTTC. Translated, it gives CASSQGGRVPYNEQFF.